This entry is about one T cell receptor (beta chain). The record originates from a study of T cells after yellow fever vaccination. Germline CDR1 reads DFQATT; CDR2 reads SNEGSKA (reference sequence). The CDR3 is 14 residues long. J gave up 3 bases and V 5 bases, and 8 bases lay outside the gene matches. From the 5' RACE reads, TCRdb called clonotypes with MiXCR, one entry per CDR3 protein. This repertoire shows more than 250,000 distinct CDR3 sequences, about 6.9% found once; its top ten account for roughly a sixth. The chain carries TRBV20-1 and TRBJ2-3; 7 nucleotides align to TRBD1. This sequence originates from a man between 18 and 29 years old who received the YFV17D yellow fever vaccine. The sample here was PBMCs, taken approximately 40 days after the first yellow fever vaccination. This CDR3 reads CSAPRTGVTDTQYF. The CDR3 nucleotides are TGCAGTGCTCCTAGGACAGGAGTGACAGATACGCAGTATTTT.